Listed below are T cell receptor beta chains from one sample, sequenced in a study of cytomegalovirus exposure and HLA in healthy donors. Measured with immunoSEQ multiplex PCR; TCRdb has only the in-frame clones, and not every one. The sample yields 150,000 to 200,000 clones, approximately 96% seen once. Input material: PBMCs. These receptors all stem from a woman aged 18-29 years in good health and CMV-seronegative. Each CDR3 is given with its conserved first and last residue. The order of the fields is V gene, J gene, D gene, clone size, CDR3 protein, CDR3 DNA. D genes are given only for firm matches. Rows give clone size only sometimes, using once, few, many, or a class for an expanded clone.

>TRBV7-3|TRBJ2-3|-|-
CASSLRGRGTDTQYF
TGTGCCAGCAGCTTAAGGGGCAGAGGCACAGATACGCAGTATTTT
>TRBV30|TRBJ2-2|TRBD2|-
CAWSVLAGANTGELFF
TGTGCCTGGAGTGTACTAGCGGGGGCGAACACCGGGGAGCTGTTTTTT
>TRBV21-1|TRBJ2-4|-|-
CASSKDRDRGLAKNIQYF
TGTGCCAGCAGCAAAGACCGGGACAGGGGATTAGCCAAAAACATTCAGTACTTC
>TRBV4-3|TRBJ2-7|-|-
CASSRAVTGSYEQYF
TGCGCCAGCAGCCGAGCTGTAACAGGGTCCTACGAGCAGTACTTC
>TRBV19|TRBJ2-7|TRBD1|-
CASSMGTGGVYEQYF
TGTGCCAGTAGTATGGGGACAGGGGGGGTCTACGAGCAGTACTTC
>TRBV6-5|TRBJ1-4|-|-
CASSLGTVQGGEKLFF
TGTGCCAGCAGTTTAGGGACGGTGCAGGGAGGTGAAAAACTGTTTTTT
>TRBV30|TRBJ1-5|TRBD1|-
CAYQTTGGNQPQHF
TGTGCCTACCAAACAACAGGGGGCAATCAGCCCCAGCATTTT
>TRBV6-6|TRBJ2-7|-|-
CASSSGNYEQYF
TGTGCCAGCAGTTCAGGGAACTACGAGCAGTACTTC
>TRBV5-8|TRBJ1-2|-|-
CASSLSSPGVNYGYTF
TGTGCCAGCAGCTTGTCGAGCCCAGGGGTTAACTATGGCTACACCTTC
>TRBV6-4|TRBJ2-5|-|-
CASSESSSVETQYF
TGTGCCAGCAGTGAATCCTCTAGCGTAGAGACCCAGTACTTC
>TRBV7-9|TRBJ2-5|-|-
CASSSYRHAETQYF
TGTGCCAGCAGCTCATACAGGCACGCCGAGACCCAGTACTTC
>TRBV4-2|TRBJ1-1|TRBD1|-
CASSQRQGTEAFF
TGTGCCAGCAGCCAGAGACAGGGCACTGAAGCTTTCTTT
>TRBV9|TRBJ2-1|TRBD2|-
CASSVAGGPNNEQFF
TGTGCCAGCAGCGTAGCGGGGGGGCCGAACAATGAGCAGTTCTTC
>TRBV18|TRBJ2-2|-|-
CASSILDSTGELFF
TGTGCCAGCTCAATTCTAGACAGCACCGGGGAGCTGTTTTTT
>TRBV7-2|TRBJ1-1|-|-
CASRDTEAFF
TGTGCCAGCCGTGACACTGAAGCTTTCTTT
>TRBV7-9|TRBJ1-2|-|-
CASSQDFGPGYGYTF
-
>TRBV30|TRBJ2-7|-|-
CAWSVHHEQYF
TGTGCCTGGAGTGTACATCACGAGCAGTACTTC
>TRBV5-1|TRBJ2-3|TRBD2|-
CASSLVLTAGGTDTQYF
TGCGCCAGCAGCTTGGTCCTGACGGCGGGGGGCACAGATACGCAGTATTTT
>TRBV30|TRBJ2-2|-|-
CAWSGQKTGELFF
TGTGCCTGGAGTGGCCAGAAGACCGGGGAGCTGTTTTTT
>TRBV5-4|TRBJ2-7|TRBD2|-
CASSLGTSGPYEQYF
TGTGCCAGCAGCTTGGGGACTAGCGGTCCCTACGAGCAGTACTTC
>TRBV6-5|TRBJ1-4|-|-
CASSYSFAVTGEKLFF
TGTGCCAGCAGTTACTCGTTTGCCGTGACGGGGGAAAAACTGTTTTTT
>TRBV27|TRBJ1-6|TRBD1|-
CASRQDRVLNSPLHF
TGTGCCAGCAGACAGGACAGGGTTCTAAATTCACCCCTCCACTTT
>TRBV9|TRBJ2-1|-|-
CASSVALEQFF
TGTGCCAGCAGCGTAGCTCTGGAGCAGTTCTTC
>TRBV19|TRBJ1-1|-|once
CASSISPGAWSGAFF
TGTGCCAGTAGTATTAGTCCAGGGGCCTGGAGTGGAGCTTTCTTT
>TRBV5-1|TRBJ2-5|-|-
CASSFGRERETQYF
TGCGCCAGCAGCTTTGGACGGGAGCGGGAGACCCAGTACTTC
>TRBV19|TRBJ1-1|TRBD1|-
CASSIGRQGNPEAFF
TGTGCCAGTAGTATAGGGCGACAGGGTAATCCTGAAGCTTTCTTT
>TRBV5-6|TRBJ2-5|TRBD1|-
CASSLWTGGMETQYF
TGTGCCAGCAGTTTGTGGACAGGGGGCATGGAGACCCAGTACTTC
>TRBV5-6|TRBJ1-2|TRBD1|-
CASSLGGTGGYGYTF
TGTGCCAGCAGCTTGGGAGGGACAGGGGGCTATGGCTACACCTTC
>TRBV18|TRBJ2-7|-|-
CASSPSLTSEQYF
TGTGCCAGCTCACCGAGCCTTACGTCCGAGCAGTACTTC
>TRBV7-9|TRBJ1-3|-|-
CASSLGVGNTIYF
TGTGCCAGCAGCTTAGGAGTTGGAAACACCATATATTTT